This T cell receptor beta chain was sequenced for a study of T cell clones after liver transplantation. Germline V lookup: CDR1 SGDLS, CDR2 YYNGEE. The CDR3 covers 12 residues. The V end was cut by 0 bases, the J end by 4 bases, with 4 bases between. Libraries were prepared by immunoSEQ multiplex PCR; TCRdb keeps only in-frame clonotypes and omits some of them. The table shows roughly 70,000 clones, with around nine tenths occurring only once. The rearrangement links TRBV9 to TRBJ2-5; D gene unclear. The starting material was CD4+ T cells from blood, obtained before liver transplant. The TCR comes from a human donor who received a liver transplant. The CDR3 DNA is TGTGCCAGCAGCGTAGGAAGAGAGACCCAGTACTTC. It is translated as CASSVGRETQYF.